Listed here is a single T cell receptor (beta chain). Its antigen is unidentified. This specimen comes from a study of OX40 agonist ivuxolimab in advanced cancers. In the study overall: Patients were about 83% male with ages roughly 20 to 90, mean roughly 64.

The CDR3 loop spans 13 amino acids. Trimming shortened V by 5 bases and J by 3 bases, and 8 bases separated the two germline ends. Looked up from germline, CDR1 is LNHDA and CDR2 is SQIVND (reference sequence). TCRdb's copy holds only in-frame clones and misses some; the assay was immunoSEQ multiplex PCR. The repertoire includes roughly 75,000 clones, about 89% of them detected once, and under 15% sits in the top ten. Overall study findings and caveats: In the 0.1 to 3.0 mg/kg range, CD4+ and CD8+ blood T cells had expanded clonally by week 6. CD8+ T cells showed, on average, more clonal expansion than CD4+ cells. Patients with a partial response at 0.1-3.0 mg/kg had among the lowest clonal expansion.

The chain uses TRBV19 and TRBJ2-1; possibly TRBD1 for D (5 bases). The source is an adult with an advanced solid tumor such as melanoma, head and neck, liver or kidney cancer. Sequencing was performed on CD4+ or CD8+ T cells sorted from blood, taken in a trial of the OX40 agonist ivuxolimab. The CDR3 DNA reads TGTGCCAGTAGTGGTGACAGCTACAATGAGCAGTTCTTC. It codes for CASSGDSYNEQFF.